A single sample is the source of the 14 T cell receptor beta chains below, sequenced in a study of cytomegalovirus exposure and HLA in healthy donors. PCR was performed using 60 Vbeta and 13 Jbeta primers. This table comes from immunoSEQ multiplex PCR, and its TCRdb copy is limited to in-frame clones, with some not included. The sample yields under 200,000 clones, about 80% seen once. The specimen sequenced was PBMCs. The receptors were gathered from a man aged 25 to 40 in good health and CMV-seronegative.

This rearrangement joins TRBV27 to TRBJ2-5; tentatively, D is TRBD2 (5 bases). Germline-derived CDR1 and CDR2 are MNHEY and SMNVEV (reference sequence). This CDR3 region has 14 residues. V was clipped by 3 bases and J by 5 bases, with 13 bases between them. In DNA form, the CDR3 reads TGTGCCAGCAGTTTCCGGCCGGAGGCGGAGACCCAGTACTTC. Translated, it gives CASSFRPEAETQYF.

V gene TRBV19 combines with J gene TRBJ2-7, with D tentatively TRBD2 (5 bases). Germline V gene lookup returns CDR1 LNHDA and CDR2 SQIVND (reference sequence). Trimming removed 1 base from V and 2 bases from J, with 9 bases in between. This CDR3 comprises 14 residues. CDR3 protein: CASSIGRDTYEQYF. The CDR3 nucleotides are TGTGCCAGTAGTATAGGCCGGGATACCTACGAGCAGTACTTC.

The V gene is TRBV23-1, the J gene TRBJ1-6; 7 bases map to TRBD1. TRBV23-1 is marked as an open reading frame, function uncertain. This CDR3 has 14 amino acids. The trim removed 8 bases at V and 7 bases at J, leaving 8 bases unmatched. CDR3 residues: CASVDRVGNSPLHF. CDR3 DNA: TGCGCCAGCGTAGACAGGGTAGGGAATTCACCCCTCCACTTT.

The chain combines TRBV29-1 with TRBJ1-2, with D perhaps TRBD1 (6 bases). This CDR3 is built from 12 residues. V lost 5 bases to trimming and J lost 5 bases, with 12 bases between them. Germline lookup yields CDR1 SQVTM and CDR2 ANQGSEA. CDR3 amino acids: CSVSVRGYGYTF. The CDR3 DNA follows: TGCAGCGTTAGCGTTAGGGGGTATGGCTACACCTTC. Combining the CDR3 with reference TRBV29-1 and TRBJ1-2 gives the whole variable domain SAVISQKPSRDICQRGTSLTIQCQVDSQVTMMFWYRQQPGQSLTLIATANQGSEATYESGFVIDKFPISRPNLTFSTLTVSNMSPEDSSIYLCSVSVRGYGYTFGSGTRLTVV.

This chain joins TRBV29-1 and TRBJ2-5; the D gene is possibly TRBD1 (5 bases). Trimming took 2 bases from V and 7 from J, leaving 17 bases between them. The CDR3 contains 14 residues. Germline CDR1 reads SQVTM; CDR2 reads ANQGSEA. CDR3 nucleotides: TGCAGCGTTGAAAGTATGGGCCCAAGGGGGACCCAGTACTTC. It encodes CSVESMGPRGTQYF.

This chain joins TRBV5-5 and TRBJ2-7, with 8 bases identical to TRBD1. V dropped 4 bases and J dropped 1; count of bases not matched to a gene: 13. The CDR3 runs to 17 residues. CDR1 is SGHKS and CDR2 is YYEKEE in the germline V gene (reference sequence). The DNA of the CDR3 is TGTGCCAGCAGCAGACCCGGGACAGGAGCGCCTTCCTACGAGCAGTACTTC. It translates to CASSRPGTGAPSYEQYF.

V usage is TRBV9 and J usage is TRBJ2-5; TRBD2 agrees at 8 bases. The CDR3 length is 15 residues. V lost 0 bases and J lost 1; bases outside the gene matches: 2. CDR1 is SGDLS, CDR2 YYNGEE, per germline. For the CDR3, the DNA is TGTGCCAGCAGCGTAGAGGCGGGAGGCCAAGAGACCCAGTACTTC. Protein sequence: CASSVEAGGQETQYF.

The rearrangement joins TRBV6-5 to TRBJ1-2; D is unresolved. Trimming pared 5 bases from V and 2 bases from J, leaving 12 bases between. Germline lookup yields CDR1 MNHEY and CDR2 SVGAGI. The CDR3 runs 14 residues. CDR3 residues: CASSLTGNNYGYTF. The CDR3, as DNA: TGTGCCAGCAGTCTGACGGGAAACAACTATGGCTACACCTTC.

The chain recombines TRBV4-2 with TRBJ1-5; 9 bases match TRBD1. The germline V gene encodes CDR1 LGHNA and CDR2 YNFKEQ. Germline trimming cut 0 bases from V and 5 bases from J; bases unmatched to any gene: 5. There are 16 residues in the CDR3. CDR3 coding DNA: TGTGCCAGCAGCCAAGATACGGGACAGGGCGATCAGCCCCAGCATTTT. As protein: CASSQDTGQGDQPQHF.

This rearrangement joins TRBV6-5 to TRBJ2-1, with D tentatively TRBD2 (6 bases). The CDR3 is 15 residues long. Trimming removed 7 bases at V and 3 bases at J, with 16 bases between. Germline V gives CDR1 MNHEY, CDR2 SVGAGI. CDR3 loop: CASTDGGPLYNEQFF. The CDR3 DNA reads as TGTGCCAGCACCGACGGGGGTCCGCTCTACAATGAGCAGTTCTTC.

This clone has a single count. The rearrangement links TRBV5-6 to TRBJ2-2, with D possibly TRBD1 on 5 matching bases. The CDR3 runs 13 residues. The V end was cut by 2 bases, the J end by 3 bases, with 5 bases between. CDR1 and CDR2 from the germline V gene are SGHDT and YYEEEE. The CDR3 DNA sequence: TGTGCCAGCAGCTTCAGGGACACCGGGGAGCTGTTTTTT. This codes for CASSFRDTGELFF.

This clone was counted once. Other nucleotide sequences from this sample produce the same CDR3. The gene calls are TRBV28 and TRBJ1-3; unclear D gene. This CDR3 contains 14 residues. V was clipped by 5 bases and J by 0 bases, with 8 bases between them. Germline V gene data show CDR1 as MDHEN and CDR2 as SYDVKM. CDR3 DNA: TGTGCCAGCAGTCCTCCAGGCTCTGGAAACACCATATATTTT. Protein product: CASSPPGSGNTIYF.

V usage is TRBV23-1 and J usage is TRBJ1-3; TRBD1 matches at 7 bases. TRBV23-1 is an open reading frame, and its role is uncertain. This CDR3 contains 16 residues. V lost 6 bases and J lost 0; bases outside the gene matches: 8. CDR3 DNA: TGCGCCAGCAGCCGACTGGGACAGTTCTCTGGAAACACCATATATTTT. Its protein product is CASSRLGQFSGNTIYF.

The V call is TRBV19, the J call TRBJ2-7; weak D call: TRBD2 (6 bases). V shed 5 bases and J shed 1 base, with 12 bases lying between them. The CDR3 consists of 14 residues. Germline V gene sequence: CDR1 LNHDA, CDR2 SQIVND (reference sequence). The CDR3 DNA is TGTGCCAGTAGTTTTGGGGGGTCATCCTACGAGCAGTACTTC. Protein sequence: CASSFGGSSYEQYF.